This entry lists 30 T cell receptor beta chains sequenced from one sample in a study of follicular helper T cells after annual influenza vaccination. Time point: 2015-2016 season, 7 days after influenza vaccination. Profiled with immunoSEQ multiplex PCR; TCRdb holds only in-frame clones, not every one. There are some 10,000 clones in the sample; over 65% occur only once, and roughly 0.4% lies in the top ten. Source: CXCR5- memory CD4+ T cells sorted from blood, taken 7 days after influenza vaccination. The receptors stem from an adult who received the influenza vaccine.

This chain connects TRBV10-1 to TRBJ1-2; TRBD1 agrees at 9 bases. Per the germline V gene, CDR1 is WNHNN and CDR2 is SYGVQD (reference sequence). With V trimmed by 8 bases and J by 2 bases, 9 bases remained unmatched. There are 15 residues in the CDR3. The CDR3 loop reads CASGPDRGMNYGYTF. The CDR3 DNA sequence: TGCGCCAGCGGGCCTGACAGGGGGATGAACTATGGCTACACCTTC.

This chain connects TRBV4-2 to TRBJ2-3; D remains ambiguous. This CDR3 is 14 amino acids long. Trimming removed 6 bases from V and 7 bases from J, with 17 bases in between. CDR1 and CDR2 (germline): LGHNA, YNFKEQ. CDR3 in DNA: TGTGCCAGCAGGACCACTCTAGAAACACATACGCAGTATTTT. The encoded protein is CASRTTLETHTQYF.

This clone was observed once. V and J are TRBV28 and TRBJ2-7; D perhaps matches TRBD1 (6 bases). V was cut by 6 bases and J by 6 bases, with 27 bases left in between. Germline CDR1 MDHEN, CDR2 SYDVKM. The CDR3 spans 17 residues. The CDR3 region is CASSAFSLTGTSLEQYF. CDR3 coding DNA: TGTGCCAGCAGCGCCTTCAGCCTGACAGGAACCTCTCTCGAGCAGTACTTC.

The V call is TRBV7-2, the J call TRBJ2-5, with 7 bases lining up with TRBD2. The CDR3 runs to 14 residues. The J segment lost 4 bases and the V segment lost 5 bases, leaving 7 bases of the junction unmatched. CDR1 and CDR2 from the germline V gene are SGHTA and FQGNSA. CDR3 in amino acids: CASSPGGGLETQYF. Here the CDR3 DNA reads TGTGCCAGCAGCCCTGGGGGGGGACTAGAGACCCAGTACTTC.

The CDR3 region is CASTVKRANYGYTF. In DNA form, the CDR3 reads TGTGCCAGCACTGTAAAACGGGCAAACTATGGCTACACCTTC. This chain joins TRBV2 and TRBJ1-2; no clear D gene. Trimming removed 7 bases from V and 2 bases from J, with 14 bases in between. Per germline, CDR1 SNHLY and CDR2 FYNNEI. The CDR3 is 14 residues long.

The chain employs TRBV30 and TRBJ1-2; D call uncertain. The CDR3 spans 14 residues. Per the germline V gene, CDR1 is GTSNPN and CDR2 is SVGIG (reference sequence). The CDR3 loop reads CALYSRLANYGYTF. The CDR3 region has the DNA TGTGCTCTGTATTCCAGGTTAGCTAACTATGGCTACACCTTC.

The chain has TRBV6-5 and TRBJ1-2, with 7 bases fitting TRBD1. CDR1 MNHEY and CDR2 SVGAGI come from the germline V gene. The CDR3 runs 13 residues. J was trimmed by 2 bases and V by 6 bases; bases with no gene match: 3. The CDR3 sequence is CASRSDRNYGYTF. The CDR3 bases are TGTGCCAGCAGGTCGGACAGGAACTATGGCTACACCTTC.

The J gene is TRBJ2-7, the V gene TRBV11-2; perhaps TRBD2 as D (6 bases). Trimming left V 5 bases short and J 5 bases short, with 22 bases between. This CDR3 comprises 16 residues. Germline V CDR1 and CDR2: SGHAT, FQNNGV. CDR3 residues: CASSLQTVAVAHEQYF. For the CDR3, the DNA is TGTGCCAGCAGCCTTCAGACAGTAGCGGTTGCCCACGAGCAGTACTTC.

The rearrangement links TRBV6-5 to TRBJ1-5; D not resolved. Germline CDR1 is MNHEY and CDR2 is SVGAGI. The CDR3 sequence is 15 residues long. Trimming left V 2 bases short and J 2 bases short, with 10 bases between. The CDR3 loop reads CASSYDRAGNQPQHF. DNA of the CDR3: TGTGCCAGCAGTTACGACCGGGCCGGCAATCAGCCCCAGCATTTT.

The chain couples TRBV6-5 to TRBJ2-6; possibly TRBD1 for D (5 bases). The CDR3 contains 14 residues. V was pared by 5 bases and J by 3 bases, with 8 bases between. Germline CDR1 and CDR2: MNHEY and SVGAGI. The CDR3 loop is CASSPGFGANVLTF. CDR3 DNA sequence: TGTGCCAGCAGTCCAGGGTTTGGGGCCAACGTCCTGACTTTC.

This chain uses TRBV30 with TRBJ2-5; 9 bases map to TRBD1. With V trimmed by 7 bases and J by 3 bases, 9 bases remained unmatched. This CDR3 spans 14 amino acids. Germline CDR1 GTSNPN, CDR2 SVGIG (reference sequence). In nucleotides, the CDR3 is TGTGCCTCCAACAGGGGGCCGGGGAAAGAGACCCAGTACTTC. Translated: CASNRGPGKETQYF.

The chain carries TRBV28 and TRBJ1-6; TRBD1 matches 7 bases. CDR3 length equals 15 residues. V was clipped by 6 bases and J by 6 bases; unmatched bases: 8. CDR1 and CDR2 from the germline V gene are MDHEN and SYDVKM. The CDR3 DNA follows: TGTGCCAGCAGATCCTCCGGGACAGCTAATTCACCCCTCCACTTT. The encoded protein is CASRSSGTANSPLHF.

There are a few counts of this clone. The chain links TRBV30 to TRBJ1-2; D unresolved. There are 15 residues in the CDR3. V was cut by 2 bases and J by 4 bases, with 17 bases left in between. Germline lookup yields CDR1 GTSNPN and CDR2 SVGIG (reference sequence). As DNA, the CDR3 is TGTGCCTGGAGTATGGCTTCCAGCTTGGGCTATGGCTACACCTTC. It codes for CAWSMASSLGYGYTF.

Points on this clone: At one of its ends the junction is not consistent with the germline gene, which may arise from a read error. V gene TRBV7-2 combines with J gene TRBJ2-5; 8 nucleotides line up with TRBD2. Germline V gene sequence: CDR1 SGHTA, CDR2 FQGNSA. CDR3 length: 14 amino acids. CDR3 loop: CASSVAGRGETQYF. The CDR3 DNA reads as TGTGCCAGCAGCGTAGCGGGGAGAGGAGAGACCCAGTACTTC.

The chain recombines TRBV11-3 with TRBJ2-7; D assignment may be TRBD1 or TRBD2 (6 bases each). The CDR3 is 16 residues long. Per germline, CDR1 SGHNT and CDR2 YENEEA. Trimming stripped 3 bases from V and 1 base from J, with 16 bases between. The CDR3 protein is CASSLEKGGGSYEQYF. The CDR3 bases are TGTGCCAGCAGCTTGGAGAAGGGGGGCGGGTCCTACGAGCAGTACTTC.

This CDR3 is CASSLGEPRQVISYEQYF. The CDR3 DNA sequence: TGCGCCAGCAGCTTGGGGGAACCCAGACAGGTAATCTCCTACGAGCAGTACTTC. The chain recombines TRBV5-1 with TRBJ2-7; the D gene is possibly TRBD1 (6 bases). The CDR3 contains 18 residues. Germline V gene sequence: CDR1 SGHRS, CDR2 YFSETQ. The V end was cut by 0 bases, the J end by 0 bases, with 19 bases between. Complete variable domain (other parts from reference TRBV5-1 and TRBJ2-7): KAGVTQTPRYLIKTRGQQVTLSCSPISGHRSVSWYQQTPGQGLQFLFEYFSETQRNKGNFPGRFSGRQFSNSRSEMNVSTLELGDSALYLCASSLGEPRQVISYEQYFGPGTRLTVT.

The chain links TRBV28 to TRBJ1-4; no definite D call. V gave up 6 bases and J gave up 12 bases, with 14 bases separating them. The CDR3 has 12 amino acids. The V gene's germline CDR1 is MDHEN and CDR2 SYDVKM. The CDR3 protein is CASSLIGPQLFF. The DNA of the CDR3 is TGTGCCAGCAGCCTTATAGGCCCCCAACTGTTTTTT.

This clone was found once. This chain joins TRBV4-1 and TRBJ2-3; D ambiguous. The V end lost 0 bases, the J end lost 14 bases, and 9 bases lay between the germline ends. Germline-derived CDR1 and CDR2 are MGHRA and YSYEKL. This CDR3 is built from 11 residues. CDR3 bases: TGCGCCAGCAGCCAAGATCGGATATGGTATTTT. Protein product: CASSQDRIWYF.

The rearrangement links TRBV7-7 to TRBJ1-2, with TRBD1 as a possible D gene (6 bases). CDR1 is SSHAT and CDR2 is FNYEAQ in the germline V gene (reference sequence). V lost 4 bases to trimming and J lost 5 bases, with 17 bases between them. The CDR3 loop spans 15 amino acids. The CDR3: CASSSDRLKSYGYTF. The CDR3 nucleotides read TGTGCCAGCAGCTCAGACAGGCTTAAATCTTATGGCTACACCTTC. Looking up the rest from reference TRBV7-7 and TRBJ1-2 gives the full variable domain: GAGVSQSPRYKVTKRGQDVTLRCDPISSHATLYWYQQALGQGPEFLTYFNYEAQPDKSGLPSDRFSAERPEGSISTLTIQRTEQRDSAMYRCASSSDRLKSYGYTFGSGTRLTVV.

The chain recombines TRBV7-8 with TRBJ1-2; D ambiguous. The CDR3 has 13 amino acids. V dropped 4 bases and J dropped 4 bases, with 10 bases sitting between them. CDR1 and CDR2 from the germline V gene are SGHVS and FQNEAQ. For the CDR3, the DNA is TGTGCCAGCAGCTCATTGACGGGCTATGGCTACACCTTC. Amino acid sequence: CASSSLTGYGYTF.

This rearrangement joins TRBV14 to TRBJ2-2, with D unresolved. V shed 6 bases and J shed 6 bases, with 11 bases lying between them. The CDR3 is made up of 13 amino acids. The V gene's germline CDR1 is SGHDN and CDR2 FVKESK. CDR3 in amino acids: CASSRGIAGELFF. The CDR3 DNA is TGTGCCAGCAGTCGTGGGATAGCCGGGGAGCTGTTTTTT.

The CDR3 region has the DNA TGTGCCAGCAGTGATGAGGGCAGCTATGGCTACACCTTC. Translated: CASSDEGSYGYTF. The chain combines TRBV2 with TRBJ1-2; D remains ambiguous. From germline, CDR1 is SNHLY and CDR2 FYNNEI. CDR3 size: 13 residues. Trimming stripped 3 bases from V and 4 bases from J, with 9 bases between.

The chain uses TRBV28 and TRBJ2-1; 8 bases map to TRBD2. This CDR3 has 15 amino acids. Looked up from germline, CDR1 is MDHEN and CDR2 is SYDVKM. V shed 7 bases, J shed 5 bases, and the junction held 10 bases outside the gene matches. Here the CDR3 reads CASTSRLALDNEQFF. CDR3 bases: TGTGCCAGCACCTCCCGACTAGCGCTGGACAATGAGCAGTTCTTC.

The V call is TRBV5-5, the J call TRBJ2-7; 7 bases align to TRBD1. J lost 3 bases, V lost 0 bases, and 3 bases had no gene match. The germline V gene has CDR1 SGHKS and CDR2 YYEKEE (reference sequence). This CDR3 comprises 14 residues. CDR3 residues: CASSLGRQGYEQYF. As DNA, the CDR3 is TGTGCCAGCAGCTTGGGGAGACAGGGCTACGAGCAGTACTTC. The variable domain in full, completed from reference TRBV5-5 and TRBJ2-7, reads DAGVTQSPTHLIKTRGQQVTLRCSPISGHKSVSWYQQVLGQGPQFIFQYYEKEERGRGNFPDRFSARQFPNYSSELNVNALLLGDSALYLCASSLGRQGYEQYFGPGTRLTVT.

The chain combines TRBV10-2 with TRBJ2-5; 11 nucleotides agree with TRBD2. CDR3 length: 16 residues. The trim removed 5 bases at V and 2 bases at J, leaving 7 bases unmatched. Per germline, CDR1 WSHSY and CDR2 SAAADI. As DNA, the CDR3 is TGCGCCAGCAGTCCCGGGACTAGCGGATCGCAAGAGACCCAGTACTTC. It specifies CASSPGTSGSQETQYF.

The gene calls are TRBV7-6 and TRBJ1-3, with D maybe TRBD1 (6 bases). CDR1 SGHVS and CDR2 FNYEAQ come from the germline V gene. The CDR3 has 15 amino acids. V was cut by 5 bases and J by 0 bases, with 11 bases left in between. CDR3 coding DNA: TGTGCCAGCAGCCCCGGACAGAGCTCTGGAAACACCATATATTTT. This codes for CASSPGQSSGNTIYF.

V is TRBV6-5 and J is TRBJ2-1, with 13 bases that match TRBD2. Germline V gene lookup returns CDR1 MNHEY and CDR2 SVGAGI. The V gene end was trimmed by 6 bases and the J gene end by 5 bases; junction bases not matched to a gene: 4. This CDR3 contains 15 residues. CDR3 sequence reads: CASRRLAGGNNEQFF. In DNA, the CDR3 is TGTGCCAGCAGGCGACTAGCGGGGGGAAACAATGAGCAGTTCTTC.

The chain employs TRBV2 and TRBJ2-1, with D unresolved. This CDR3 is 12 amino acids long. CDR1 is SNHLY and CDR2 is FYNNEI in the germline V gene. Trimming removed 3 bases from V and 9 bases from J, with 9 bases in between. This chain's CDR3 is CASSEIPGEQFF. The CDR3 DNA reads TGTGCCAGCAGTGAGATTCCCGGTGAGCAGTTCTTC.

The J gene is TRBJ2-1, the V gene TRBV5-1; tentatively, D is TRBD2 (5 bases). Germline V gives CDR1 SGHRS, CDR2 YFSETQ. The CDR3 extends over 14 amino acids. V lost 3 bases, J lost 5 bases, and 12 bases lay in between. CDR3 residues: CASSSRTRNNEQFF. The CDR3 region has the DNA TGCGCCAGCAGCTCCCGGACTCGAAACAATGAGCAGTTCTTC.

This clone was seen a single time. V usage is TRBV19 and J usage is TRBJ1-3; D unresolved. Germline V lookup: CDR1 LNHDA, CDR2 SQIVND (reference sequence). The CDR3 loop spans 17 amino acids. Trimming removed 1 base from V and 0 bases from J, with 13 bases in between. CDR3 protein: CASSIAGSPSSGNTIYF. Written as DNA, the CDR3 is TGTGCCAGTAGTATAGCCGGCAGTCCGAGCTCTGGAAACACCATATATTTT.